This T cell receptor (beta chain) was found in a study of blood T cell repertoires in COVID-19. Assay used: immunoSEQ multiplex PCR; TCRdb lists only in-frame clones, some missing. The table has 110,000 or so clones, more than 80% seen once. CDR1 and CDR2 from the germline V gene are SGHTA and FQGNSA. The V gene lost 5 bases and the J gene lost 8 bases, with 18 bases spanning the gap. The CDR3 has 14 amino acids. The chain combines TRBV7-2 with TRBJ1-2; D may be TRBD1 (6 bases). The TCR sequence derives from a woman aged 45-65 years with acute or convalescent COVID-19. The sequencing input was peripheral blood. The CDR3 reads CASSQRRGGLGYTF. Written as DNA, the CDR3 is TGTGCCAGCAGCCAGCGGCGGGGGGGCTTGGGCTACACCTTC. The full variable domain, in which reference TRBV7-2 and TRBJ1-2 provide the parts outside the CDR3, is GAGVSQSPSNKVTEKGKDVELRCDPISGHTALYWYRQSLGQGLEFLIYFQGNSAPDKSGLPSDRFSAERTGGSVSTLTIQRTQQEDSAVYLCASSQRRGGLGYTFGSGTRLTVV.